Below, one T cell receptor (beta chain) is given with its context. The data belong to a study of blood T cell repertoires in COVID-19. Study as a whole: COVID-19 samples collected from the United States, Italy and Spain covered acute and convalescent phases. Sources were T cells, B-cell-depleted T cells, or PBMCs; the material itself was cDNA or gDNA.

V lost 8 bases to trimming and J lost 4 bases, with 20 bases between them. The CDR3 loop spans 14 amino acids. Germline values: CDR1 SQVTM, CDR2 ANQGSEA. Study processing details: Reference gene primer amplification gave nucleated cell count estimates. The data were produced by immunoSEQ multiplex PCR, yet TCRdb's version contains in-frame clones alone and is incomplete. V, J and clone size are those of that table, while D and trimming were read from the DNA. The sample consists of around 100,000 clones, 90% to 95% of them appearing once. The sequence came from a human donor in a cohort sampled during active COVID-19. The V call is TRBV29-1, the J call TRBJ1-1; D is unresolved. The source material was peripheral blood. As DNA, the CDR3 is TGCAGCTTCTCGCAGGCCCCTCAGGTCACTGAAGCTTTCTTT. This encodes CSFSQAPQVTEAFF.